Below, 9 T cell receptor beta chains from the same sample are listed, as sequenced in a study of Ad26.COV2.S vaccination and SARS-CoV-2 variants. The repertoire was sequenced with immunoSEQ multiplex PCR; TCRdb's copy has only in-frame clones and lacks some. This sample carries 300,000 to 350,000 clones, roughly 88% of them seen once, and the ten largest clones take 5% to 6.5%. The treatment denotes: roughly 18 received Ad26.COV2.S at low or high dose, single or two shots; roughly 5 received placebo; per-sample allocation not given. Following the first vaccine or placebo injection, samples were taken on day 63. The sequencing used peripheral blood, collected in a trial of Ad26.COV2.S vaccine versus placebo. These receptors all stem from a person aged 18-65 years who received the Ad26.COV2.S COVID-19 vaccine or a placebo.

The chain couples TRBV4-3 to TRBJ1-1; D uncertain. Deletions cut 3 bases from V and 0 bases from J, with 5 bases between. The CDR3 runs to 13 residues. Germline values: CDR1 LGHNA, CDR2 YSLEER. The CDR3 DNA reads TGCGCCAGCAGCCAGGGAATGAACACTGAAGCTTTCTTT. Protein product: CASSQGMNTEAFF.

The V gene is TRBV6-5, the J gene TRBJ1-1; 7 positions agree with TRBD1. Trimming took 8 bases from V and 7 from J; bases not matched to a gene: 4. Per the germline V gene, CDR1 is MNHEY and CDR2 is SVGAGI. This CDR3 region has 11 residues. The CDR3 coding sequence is TGTGCCAGCCCCAGGGGGTTTGAAGCTTTCTTT. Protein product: CASPRGFEAFF.

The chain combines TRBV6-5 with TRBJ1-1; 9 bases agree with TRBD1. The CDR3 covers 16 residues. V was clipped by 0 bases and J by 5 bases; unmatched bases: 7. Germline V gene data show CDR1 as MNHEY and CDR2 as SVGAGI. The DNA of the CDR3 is TGTGCCAGCAGTTACTCGACAGGGGGGCTTCTAACTGAAGCTTTCTTT. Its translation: CASSYSTGGLLTEAFF.

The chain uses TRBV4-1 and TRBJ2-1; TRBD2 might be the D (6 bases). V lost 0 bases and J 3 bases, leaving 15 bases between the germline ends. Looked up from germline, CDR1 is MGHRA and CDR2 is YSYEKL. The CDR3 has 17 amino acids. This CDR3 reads CASSQDRGNPLYNEQFF. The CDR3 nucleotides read TGCGCCAGCAGCCAAGATCGGGGGAACCCCCTCTACAATGAGCAGTTCTTC.

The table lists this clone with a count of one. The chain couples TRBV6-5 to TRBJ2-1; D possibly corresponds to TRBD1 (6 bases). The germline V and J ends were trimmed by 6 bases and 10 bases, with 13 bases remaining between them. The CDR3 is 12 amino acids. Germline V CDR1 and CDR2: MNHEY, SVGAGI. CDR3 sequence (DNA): TGTGCCAGCAGGCAGGGGAGCCTGGAGCAGTTCTTC. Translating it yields CASRQGSLEQFF.

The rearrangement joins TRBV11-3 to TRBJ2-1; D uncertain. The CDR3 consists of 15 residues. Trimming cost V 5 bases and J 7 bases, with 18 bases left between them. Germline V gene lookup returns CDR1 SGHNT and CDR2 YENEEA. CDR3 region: CASSLTKGLWNEQFF. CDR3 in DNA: TGTGCCAGCAGCCTCACTAAGGGCCTTTGGAATGAGCAGTTCTTC.

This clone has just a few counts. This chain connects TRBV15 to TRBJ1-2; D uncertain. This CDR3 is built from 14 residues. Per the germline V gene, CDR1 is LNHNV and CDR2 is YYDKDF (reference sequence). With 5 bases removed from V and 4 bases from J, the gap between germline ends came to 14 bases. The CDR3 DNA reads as TGTGCCACCAGCCTAGGTTCTTACGGCTATGGCTACACCTTC. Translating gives CATSLGSYGYGYTF.

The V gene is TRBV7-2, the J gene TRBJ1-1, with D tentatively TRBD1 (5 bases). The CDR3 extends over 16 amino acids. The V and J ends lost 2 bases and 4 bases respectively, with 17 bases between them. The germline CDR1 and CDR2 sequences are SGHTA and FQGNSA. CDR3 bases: TGTGCCAGCAGCTTACAGTTTAGCAGGGCTAGCACTGAAGCTTTCTTT. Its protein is CASSLQFSRASTEAFF.

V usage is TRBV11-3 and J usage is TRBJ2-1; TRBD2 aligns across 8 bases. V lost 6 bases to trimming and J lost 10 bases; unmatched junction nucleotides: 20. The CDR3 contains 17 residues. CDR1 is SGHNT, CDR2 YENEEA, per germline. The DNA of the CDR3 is TGTGCCAGCAGGCCGGGACTAGGAGAAGGATCCAGGCAAGAGCAGTTCTTC. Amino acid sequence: CASRPGLGEGSRQEQFF.